Below, 7 T cell receptor beta chains from the same sample are listed, as sequenced in a study of control samples from healthy donors and cancer patients. TCRdb's table, derived via immunoSEQ multiplex PCR, lists solely in-frame clones and lacks some. The table has more than 100,000 clones, 88% seen once. Sequencing was performed on blood. These receptors originate from a man aged 35 to 55 in good health.

The chain recombines TRBV24-1 with TRBJ2-3; 7 bases align to TRBD2. Germline-derived CDR1 and CDR2 are KGHDR and SFDVKD. This CDR3 comprises 15 residues. The junction had 8 bases not matched to a gene; V was cut back by 4 bases and J by 5 bases. CDR3 in amino acids: CATSDPVTGGDTQYF. The CDR3 nucleotides are TGTGCCACCAGTGACCCTGTGACGGGGGGAGATACGCAGTATTTT.

The rearrangement joins TRBV9 to TRBJ1-5; D is perhaps TRBD1 (6 bases). Trimming shortened V by 5 bases and J by 2 bases, and 14 bases separated the two germline ends. CDR3 length equals 15 residues. Germline V gene data show CDR1 as SGDLS and CDR2 as YYNGEE. The CDR3 is CASSEGGTGNQPQHF. The CDR3 nucleotides are TGTGCCAGCAGTGAGGGGGGTACGGGCAATCAGCCCCAGCATTTT. The variable domain in full, with the rest retrieved from reference TRBV9 and TRBJ1-5, is DSGVTQTPKHLITATGQRVTLRCSPRSGDLSVYWYQQSLDQGLQFLIQYYNGEERAKGNILERFSAQQFPDLHSELNLSSLELGDSALYFCASSEGGTGNQPQHFGDGTRLSIL.

V and J are TRBV30 and TRBJ1-1, with a possible D match to TRBD1 (5 bases). CDR1 and CDR2 from the germline V gene are GTSNPN and SVGIG (reference sequence). V gave up 2 bases and J gave up 7 bases, with 11 bases separating them. There are 12 residues in the CDR3. In DNA form, the CDR3 reads TGTGCCTGGAGTCATAACAGGTATGAAGCTTTCTTT. Its protein is CAWSHNRYEAFF.

This clone was observed once. The V call is TRBV5-4, the J call TRBJ2-1; D is perhaps TRBD1 (5 bases). This CDR3 region has 15 residues. Germline-derived CDR1 and CDR2 are SGHNT and YYREEE (reference sequence). V lost 5 bases to trimming and J lost 4 bases, with 16 bases between them. CDR3 bases: TGTGCCAGCAGTCCTACAGGTGGGCCTTACAATGAGCAGTTCTTC. This sequence encodes CASSPTGGPYNEQFF. Supplemented by reference TRBV5-4 and TRBJ2-1, the full variable domain reads ETGVTQSPTHLIKTRGQQVTLRCSSQSGHNTVSWYQQALGQGPQFIFQYYREEENGRGNFPPRFSGLQFPNYSSELNVNALELDDSALYLCASSPTGGPYNEQFFGPGTRLTVL.

V gene TRBV7-8 combines with J gene TRBJ2-2; D might be TRBD1 (6 bases). Germline values: CDR1 SGHVS, CDR2 FQNEAQ. The CDR3 consists of 15 residues. Trimming took off 7 bases at V and 2 bases at J, with 14 bases between the two ends. The CDR3 region is CASTSQGRNTGELFF. CDR3 sequence (DNA): TGTGCCAGCACCTCTCAGGGGCGCAACACCGGGGAGCTGTTTTTT.

The chain recombines TRBV30 with TRBJ2-3, with 11 bases identical to TRBD2. CDR1 and CDR2 from the germline V gene are GTSNPN and SVGIG (reference sequence). The CDR3 contains 16 residues. V shed 3 bases, J shed 4 bases, and the junction held 9 bases outside the gene matches. The CDR3 is CAWSTGTSGLADTQYF. DNA for the CDR3: TGTGCCTGGAGCACCGGGACTAGCGGATTGGCAGATACGCAGTATTTT.

This rearrangement joins TRBV30 to TRBJ2-5; D possibly corresponds to TRBD2 (6 bases). The germline gives CDR1 GTSNPN, CDR2 SVGIG (reference sequence). V was shortened by 4 bases and J by 7 bases, with 16 bases between the two germline ends. This CDR3 region has 13 residues. The CDR3 DNA is TGTGCCTGGACGCGGGGCAACTTCGGGACCCAGTACTTC. Translated: CAWTRGNFGTQYF. The full variable domain, its missing parts supplied by reference TRBV30 and TRBJ2-5, is SQTIHQWPATLVQPVGSPLSLECTVEGTSNPNLYWYRQAAGRGLQLLFYSVGIGQISSEVPQNLSASRPQDRQFILSSKKLLLSDSGFYLCAWTRGNFGTQYFGPGTRLLVL.